Presented here are 14 T cell receptor beta chains from one specimen sequenced in a study of T cells after yellow fever vaccination. TCRdb recomputed calls from the 5' RACE reads with MiXCR, one row per CDR3 protein. The sample carries some 550,000 distinct CDR3 sequences, roughly 21% recorded once. This material consisted of PBMCs, taken 15 days after the yellow fever booster vaccination. Receptor source: a man aged 25-45 years who received the YFV17D yellow fever vaccine.

The rearrangement links TRBV29-1 to TRBJ2-5, with D possibly called TRBD1 or TRBD2 (5 bases each). V was cut by 5 bases and J by 3 bases, with 10 bases left in between. CDR1 is SQVTM and CDR2 is ANQGSEA in the germline V gene. This CDR3 spans 12 amino acids. As DNA, the CDR3 is TGCAGCGTTCTCGAGGGGAAAGAGACCCAGTACTTC. The encoded protein is CSVLEGKETQYF. The full variable domain, its missing parts supplied by reference TRBV29-1 and TRBJ2-5, is SAVISQKPSRDICQRGTSLTIQCQVDSQVTMMFWYRQQPGQSLTLIATANQGSEATYESGFVIDKFPISRPNLTFSTLTVSNMSPEDSSIYLCSVLEGKETQYFGPGTRLLVL.

V is TRBV11-2 and J is TRBJ2-7; D might be TRBD2 (6 bases). V dropped 8 bases and J dropped 0 bases, with 11 bases sitting between them. The CDR3 covers 13 residues. Germline lookup yields CDR1 SGHAT and CDR2 FQNNGV. CDR3 sequence (DNA): TGTGCCAGCGGACCTAGCGACTCCTACGAGCAGTACTTC. It yields the protein CASGPSDSYEQYF.

This clonotype was counted only a few times. The V and J genes are TRBV5-5 and TRBJ2-1, with TRBD2 matching over 7 bases. J gave up 5 bases and V 0 bases, and 11 bases lay outside the gene matches. Germline V CDR1 and CDR2: SGHKS, YYEKEE (reference sequence). There are 17 residues in the CDR3. The CDR3 is CASSLVPRTRWDNEQFF. CDR3 DNA sequence: TGTGCCAGCAGCTTGGTGCCGCGGACTAGGTGGGACAATGAGCAGTTCTTC.

The table lists this clonotype with a few counts. The chain has TRBV28 and TRBJ2-2, with D uncertain. Trimming shortened V by 2 bases and J by 5 bases, and 9 bases separated the two germline ends. Germline lookup yields CDR1 MDHEN and CDR2 SYDVKM. The CDR3 has 14 residues. CDR3: CASSLASVTGELFF. The CDR3 DNA sequence: TGTGCCAGCAGTTTAGCCAGCGTGACCGGGGAGCTGTTTTTT.

The chain links TRBV12-3 or TRBV12-4 to TRBJ2-1; 7 bases align to TRBD1. V trimming: 8 bases; J trimming: 2 bases; junction bases outside the gene matches: 3. The CDR3 has 13 amino acids. In nucleotides, the CDR3 is TGTGCCAGCCAGGGGGTCACCTACAATGAGCAGTTCTTC. As protein: CASQGVTYNEQFF.

The chain couples TRBV5-1 to TRBJ2-7; D uncertain. Per germline, CDR1 SGHRS and CDR2 YFSETQ. V was cut by 4 bases and J by 0 bases, with 14 bases left in between. The CDR3 has 15 residues. Written as DNA, the CDR3 is TGCGCCAGCAGCATAGGAAATCTTTACTCCTACGAGCAGTACTTC. This translates into CASSIGNLYSYEQYF. The variable domain in full, completed from reference TRBV5-1 and TRBJ2-7, reads KAGVTQTPRYLIKTRGQQVTLSCSPISGHRSVSWYQQTPGQGLQFLFEYFSETQRNKGNFPGRFSGRQFSNSRSEMNVSTLELGDSALYLCASSIGNLYSYEQYFGPGTRLTVT.

In its sample, this clonotype was seen a few times. The chain has TRBV6-5 and TRBJ2-4; D may be TRBD1 or TRBD2 (5 bases each). This CDR3 is 16 amino acids long. V gave up 0 bases and J gave up 1 base, with 10 bases separating them. CDR1 MNHEY and CDR2 SVGAGI come from the germline V gene. The chain's CDR3 is CASSYSMGVAKNIQYF. In DNA, the CDR3 is TGTGCCAGCAGTTACTCGATGGGGGTCGCCAAAAACATTCAGTACTTC.

V and J are TRBV5-1 and TRBJ2-6, with 8 positions matching TRBD2. The V and J ends lost 0 bases and 0 bases, in that order; junction bases with no gene match: 2. CDR1 SGHRS and CDR2 YFSETQ come from the germline V gene. The CDR3 spans 17 residues. The CDR3 DNA reads TGCGCCAGCAGCTTGGGAGCGGGAGTCTCTGGGGCCAACGTCCTGACTTTC. Translating it yields CASSLGAGVSGANVLTF.

This clonotype occurred a few times. This sequence joins TRBV5-1 and TRBJ2-7; no definite D call. The CDR3 is 13 amino acids. Looked up from germline, CDR1 is SGHRS and CDR2 is YFSETQ. Trimming took 4 bases from V and 5 from J, leaving 13 bases between them. CDR3 amino acids: CASSLLRGDEQYF. The CDR3 nucleotides are TGCGCCAGCAGCCTTCTCCGTGGGGACGAGCAGTACTTC.

This clonotype occurred a few times. The chain uses TRBV6-6 and TRBJ1-5; TRBD1 aligns across 8 bases. V was pared by 4 bases and J by 7 bases, with 3 bases of the junction left unmatched. The germline CDR1 and CDR2 sequences are MNHNY and SVGAGI (reference sequence). The CDR3 sequence is 13 residues long. The CDR3 bases are TGTGCCAGCAGTTCGGACAGGGAGCAGCCCCAGCATTTT. It is translated as CASSSDREQPQHF.

The gene calls are TRBV12-3 or TRBV12-4 and TRBJ1-2, with TRBD1 matching 7 bases. With V trimmed by 3 bases and J by 6 bases, 4 bases remained unmatched. This CDR3 contains 13 residues. The CDR3 loop reads CASSFDRVNGYTF. The CDR3 nucleotides read TGTGCCAGCAGTTTCGACAGGGTAAATGGCTACACCTTC.

This clonotype was observed a handful of times. This CDR3 reads CASSQRGPGLTYNEQFF. CDR3 nucleotide sequence: TGCGCCAGCAGCCAGCGGGGCCCGGGACTGACCTACAATGAGCAGTTCTTC. V gene TRBV5-1 combines with J gene TRBJ2-1; 7 nucleotides agree with TRBD2. V lost 4 bases, J lost 2 bases, and 12 bases stayed unmatched. This CDR3 has 17 amino acids. Germline-derived CDR1 and CDR2 are SGHRS and YFSETQ.

The V and J genes are TRBV19 and TRBJ2-1; D gene ambiguous. V was shortened by 7 bases and J by 8 bases, with 9 bases between the two germline ends. Germline CDR1 and CDR2: LNHDA and SQIVND (reference sequence). The CDR3 extends over 11 amino acids. The CDR3 region has the DNA TGTGCCAGTACCCCCGGAGATGAGCAGTTCTTC. Translation gives CASTPGDEQFF.

The chain joins TRBV28 to TRBJ1-3, with 7 bases fitting TRBD1. This CDR3 region has 15 residues. V gave up 4 bases and J gave up 4 bases; unmatched junction bases: 7. Germline V gene sequence: CDR1 MDHEN, CDR2 SYDVKM. This CDR3 is CASSSPGQAGNTIYF. The CDR3 bases are TGTGCCAGCAGTTCGCCAGGACAGGCGGGAAACACCATATATTTT. The full variable domain, rest sourced from reference TRBV28 and TRBJ1-3, is DVKVTQSSRYLVKRTGEKVFLECVQDMDHENMFWYRQDPGLGLRLIYFSYDVKMKEKGDIPEGYSVSREKKERFSLILESASTNQTSMYLCASSSPGQAGNTIYFGEGSWLTVV.